The 25 T cell receptor beta chains below were found in one sample sequenced in a study of blood T cell repertoires in COVID-19. Sequencing was performed with immunoSEQ multiplex PCR; in TCRdb, only in-frame clones are kept and a portion is missing. Of about 310,000 clones listed, roughly 90% are singletons. Material: PBMCs or T cells enriched from blood (not recorded which). These receptors came from a woman aged 40 to 50 who had recovered from COVID-19.

J is TRBJ1-2 and V is TRBV28; TRBD1 is a possible D gene (6 bases). Trimming took off 5 bases at V and 1 base at J, with 17 bases between the two ends. The CDR3 sequence is 16 residues long. CDR1 MDHEN and CDR2 SYDVKM come from the germline V gene. CDR3 residues: CASSPPGQGFNYGYTF. The CDR3 DNA is TGTGCCAGCAGTCCCCCGGGGCAGGGGTTTAACTATGGCTACACCTTC.

The chain has TRBV18 and TRBJ2-1; 8 nucleotides agree with TRBD2. The germline gives CDR1 KGHSH, CDR2 LQKENI. This CDR3 is built from 15 residues. V gave up 2 bases and J gave up 8 bases; unmatched junction bases: 8. The CDR3, as DNA: TGTGCCAGCTCACCAGGAGGTCCCGGGGGGGATGAGCAGTTCTTC. It codes for CASSPGGPGGDEQFF. Variable domain in full (rest from reference TRBV18 and TRBJ2-1): NAGVMQNPRHLVRRRGQEARLRCSPMKGHSHVYWYRQLPEEGLKFMVYLQKENIIDESGMPKERFSAEFPKEGPSILRIQQVVRGDSAAYFCASSPGGPGGDEQFFGPGTRLTVL.

This chain connects TRBV19 to TRBJ1-6; D perhaps matches TRBD1 (6 bases). CDR1 and CDR2 from the germline V gene are LNHDA and SQIVND (reference sequence). Deletions cut 5 bases from V and 5 bases from J, with 10 bases between. The CDR3 loop spans 14 amino acids. This CDR3 is CASSYRVDNSPLHF. The CDR3 DNA sequence: TGTGCCAGTAGTTACAGGGTGGATAATTCACCCCTCCACTTT.

This clone was detected a few times. The chain employs TRBV7-9 and TRBJ1-5; D is unclear. The germline V gene encodes CDR1 SEHNR and CDR2 FQNEAQ (reference sequence). Trimming took 4 bases from V and 0 from J, leaving 19 bases between them. The CDR3 has 18 residues. In DNA, the CDR3 is TGTGCCAGCAGCTCTTTCCCCGACAAGCTTTATAGCAATCAGCCCCAGCATTTT. Translation gives CASSSFPDKLYSNQPQHF.

This chain joins TRBV7-2 and TRBJ1-2; a weak D match, TRBD1 (6 bases). CDR1 and CDR2 (germline): SGHTA, FQGNSA. V lost 1 base to trimming and J lost 2 bases, with 14 bases between them. The CDR3 contains 16 residues. The CDR3, as DNA: TGTGCCAGCAGCTTAGGAGGGGGGGCGATCAACTATGGCTACACCTTC. Amino acid sequence: CASSLGGGAINYGYTF.

V and J are TRBV3-1 (or the pseudogene TRBV3-2) and TRBJ1-2, with 8 bases fitting TRBD1. V dropped 4 bases and J dropped 1; count of bases not matched to a gene: 2. CDR3 size: 14 residues. From germline, CDR1 is LGHDT and CDR2 YNNKEL (reference sequence). The CDR3 DNA sequence: TGTGCCAGCAGCCGAGACAGGGGTAACTATGGCTACACCTTC. Translation gives CASSRDRGNYGYTF.

The chain carries TRBV28 and TRBJ1-5, with D perhaps TRBD1 (6 bases). The CDR3 is 18 amino acids. Germline CDR1 is MDHEN and CDR2 is SYDVKM. V lost 5 bases and J lost 0, with 20 bases in between. CDR3 nucleotides: TGTGCCAGCAGTCCGATCTACCAGGGGTCACTTAGCAATCAGCCCCAGCATTTT. Protein product: CASSPIYQGSLSNQPQHF.

J is TRBJ2-6 and V is TRBV18, with no clear D. Deletions cut 2 bases from V and 2 bases from J, with 7 bases between. Germline V gene sequence: CDR1 KGHSH, CDR2 LQKENI. CDR3 length: 15 amino acids. In DNA form, the CDR3 reads TGTGCCAGCTCACCAAGAGTTCCTGGGGCCAACGTCCTGACTTTC. Protein: CASSPRVPGANVLTF.

The rearrangement links TRBV10-3 to TRBJ1-4, with TRBD1 identical over 9 bases. The CDR3 has 16 amino acids. J was trimmed by 1 base and V by 10 bases; bases with no gene match: 10. The germline V gene has CDR1 ENHRY and CDR2 SYGVKD. The CDR3: CASRQGEGLTNEKLFF. The DNA of the CDR3 is TGTGCCAGCCGACAGGGGGAAGGTCTAACTAATGAAAAACTGTTTTTT.

V is TRBV11-3 and J is TRBJ1-2, with D tentatively TRBD1 (5 bases). V was cut by 6 bases and J by 4 bases, with 15 bases left in between. The CDR3 totals 14 residues. Germline V gene sequence: CDR1 SGHNT, CDR2 YENEEA. Here the CDR3 DNA reads TGTGCCAGCAGTGCCGGGGGGAACAGCTATGGCTACACCTTC. Translation: CASSAGGNSYGYTF.

CDR3 DNA: TGTGCCAGCTCACCGCCCGGGACTAGCGCATGGACGCTTTTCGAGACCCAGTACTTC. Translating it yields CASSPPGTSAWTLFETQYF. The rearrangement links TRBV18 to TRBJ2-5; 10 nucleotides agree with TRBD2. The V and J ends lost 3 bases and 5 bases, in that order; junction bases with no gene match: 18. The CDR3 has 19 residues. CDR1 is KGHSH and CDR2 is LQKENI in the germline V gene.

The genes are TRBV10-2 and TRBJ1-6; possibly TRBD1 for D (6 bases). The CDR3 sequence is 18 residues long. V lost 6 bases to trimming and J lost 2 bases, with 20 bases between them. CDR1 WSHSY and CDR2 SAAADI come from the germline V gene. The CDR3 sequence: CASSPSGGGDTYNSPLHF. The CDR3 DNA reads TGCGCCAGCAGCCCTTCAGGCGGGGGCGACACCTATAATTCACCCCTCCACTTT.

This clone has a handful of counts. This sample includes further DNA sequences coding for the same CDR3. The chain combines TRBV11-2 with TRBJ2-1; 10 bases fit TRBD2. CDR1 and CDR2 (germline): SGHAT, FQNNGV. CDR3 size: 15 residues. With V trimmed by 1 base and J by 6 bases, 3 bases remained unmatched. The chain's CDR3 is CASSLVLAGVNEQFF. The CDR3, as DNA: TGTGCCAGCAGCTTAGTGCTAGCGGGAGTCAATGAGCAGTTCTTC.

V gene TRBV7-3 combines with J gene TRBJ1-2, with D tentatively TRBD1 (5 bases). The V and J ends lost 1 base and 7 bases respectively, with 10 bases between them. The CDR3 is 13 residues long. CDR1 SGHTA and CDR2 FQGTGA come from the germline V gene. The CDR3 DNA reads TGTGCCAGCAGCTTAAGTCCGCAGGGTGGCTACACCTTC. Its translation is CASSLSPQGGYTF.

This rearrangement joins TRBV7-6 to TRBJ2-5; D perhaps matches TRBD2 (5 bases). Germline-derived CDR1 and CDR2 are SGHVS and FNYEAQ. V was cut by 1 base and J by 7 bases, with 19 bases left in between. This CDR3 contains 16 residues. CDR3 loop: CASSLGSGPTGGTQYF. CDR3 nucleotide sequence: TGTGCCAGCAGCTTAGGGTCAGGACCAACCGGAGGGACCCAGTACTTC.

The chain carries TRBV7-3 and TRBJ2-7; maybe TRBD1 (10 bases). Germline V gives CDR1 SGHTA, CDR2 FQGTGA. CDR3 length equals 14 residues. The V gene lost 7 bases and the J gene lost 7 bases, with 20 bases spanning the gap. The DNA of the CDR3 is TGTGCCAGCACCTTGCTAGCGGGACAGGGGGAGCAGTACTTC. Protein product: CASTLLAGQGEQYF.

V gene TRBV18 combines with J gene TRBJ1-4, with a possible D match to TRBD1 (5 bases). CDR3 length: 13 amino acids. Germline V lookup: CDR1 KGHSH, CDR2 LQKENI. V gave up 6 bases and J gave up 7 bases, with 12 bases separating them. The CDR3 loop is CASSSSGGEKLFF. The CDR3 DNA reads as TGTGCCAGCTCCAGCTCGGGGGGTGAAAAACTGTTTTTT.

This chain joins TRBV15 and TRBJ2-3; possibly TRBD2 for D (6 bases). Trimming removed 0 bases from V and 4 bases from J, with 14 bases in between. The CDR3 covers 16 residues. Germline-derived CDR1 and CDR2 are LNHNV and YYDKDF (reference sequence). CDR3 in amino acids: CATSRDLGLASDTQYF. The CDR3 nucleotides read TGTGCCACCAGCAGAGATTTAGGGCTAGCGTCAGATACGCAGTATTTT.

V usage is TRBV7-8 and J usage is TRBJ1-3; D is possibly TRBD1 (6 bases). The germline V gene encodes CDR1 SGHVS and CDR2 FQNEAQ. This CDR3 has 16 amino acids. Trimming took 5 bases from V and 0 from J, leaving 14 bases between them. The DNA of the CDR3 is TGTGCCAGCAGCCGGGGGCGGCTCTCCTCTGGAAACACCATATATTTT. Its protein product is CASSRGRLSSGNTIYF.

V is TRBV4-1 and J is TRBJ1-2; 9 nucleotides match TRBD1. The CDR3 runs 15 residues. The V and J ends lost 6 bases and 2 bases, in that order; junction bases with no gene match: 7. Germline values: CDR1 MGHRA, CDR2 YSYEKL. CDR3: CASSNVGTGNYGYTF. Written as DNA, the CDR3 is TGCGCCAGCAGTAACGTCGGGACAGGGAACTATGGCTACACCTTC.

The chain employs TRBV11-2 and TRBJ1-4, with D maybe TRBD1 (6 bases). The CDR3 extends over 15 amino acids. Germline V gene data show CDR1 as SGHAT and CDR2 as FQNNGV. V was cut by 5 bases and J by 8 bases, with 18 bases left in between. The DNA for the CDR3 is TGTGCCAGCAGCCCTTTGCTGGGGGCAAACGAAAAACTGTTTTTT. Amino acid sequence: CASSPLLGANEKLFF.

This clone has only one observation. The V gene is TRBV28, the J gene TRBJ1-2; D uncertain. The CDR3 is 13 residues long. V was shortened by 6 bases and J by 9 bases, with 17 bases between the two germline ends. Per the germline V gene, CDR1 is MDHEN and CDR2 is SYDVKM. The CDR3 spells CASRGDVGVSYTF. CDR3 coding DNA: TGTGCCAGCAGGGGAGACGTTGGGGTGAGCTACACCTTC.

The chain recombines TRBV7-2 with TRBJ2-7, with TRBD1 identical over 7 bases. CDR3 length equals 14 residues. The J segment lost 3 bases and the V segment lost 5 bases, leaving 7 bases of the junction unmatched. Per the germline V gene, CDR1 is SGHTA and CDR2 is FQGNSA. The CDR3 DNA sequence: TGTGCCAGCAGCATAGTCCGGGACAGCTACGAGCAGTACTTC. This translates into CASSIVRDSYEQYF.

The V and J genes are TRBV6-2 or TRBV6-3 and TRBJ2-7, with 10 bases aligning to TRBD1. The V and J ends lost 4 bases and 0 bases, in that order; junction bases with no gene match: 6. The V gene's germline CDR1 is MNHEY and CDR2 SVGEGT. The CDR3 contains 16 residues. Here the CDR3 reads CASSSLRTGGSYEQYF. The CDR3 coding sequence is TGTGCCAGCAGTTCGCTTAGGACAGGGGGCTCCTACGAGCAGTACTTC.

V and J are TRBV4-3 and TRBJ2-6; no definite D call. Trimming cost V 0 bases and J 2 bases, with 14 bases left between them. From germline, CDR1 is LGHNA and CDR2 YSLEER. This CDR3 is built from 18 residues. CDR3 in DNA: TGCGCCAGCAGCCAAGATTTTAGAACAGACCCTGGGGCCAACGTCCTGACTTTC. It translates to CASSQDFRTDPGANVLTF.